Reported below is one T cell receptor (beta chain). This record comes from a study of control samples from healthy donors and cancer patients. Measured with immunoSEQ multiplex PCR; TCRdb has only the in-frame clones, and not every one. Among about 160,000 clones listed, around 96% were seen once. Per the germline V gene, CDR1 is SQVTM and CDR2 is ANQGSEA. The CDR3 has 15 amino acids. J was trimmed by 2 bases and V by 2 bases; bases with no gene match: 5. The sequence derives from a woman aged 25 to 39 in good health. The chain is built from TRBV29-1 and TRBJ2-1; 8 bases map to TRBD2. Sequencing was done on a sample of blood. The CDR3 sequence: CSVEKTGGPYNEQFF. The CDR3 region has the DNA TGCAGCGTTGAAAAGACGGGAGGGCCCTACAATGAGCAGTTCTTC.